Listed below are T cell receptor beta chains from one sample, sequenced in a study of blood T cell repertoires in COVID-19. The assay was immunoSEQ multiplex PCR, and TCRdb's table has in-frame clones only and misses some. The sample lists about 11,000 clones, 87% seen once, with roughly 26% in the top ten. The sequencing input was peripheral blood. These receptors were obtained from a man aged 25 to 45 with active or convalescent COVID-19. The CDR3 runs from the conserved cysteine through the conserved F or W. D genes are given only for firm matches. The listing skips clone size in some rows; elsewhere it reads once, few, many or a size class.

d_gene	v_gene	abundance	j_gene	CDR3nt	CDR3aa
-	TRBV5-6	-	TRBJ2-5	TGTGCCAGCAGCTGGGACACCCAAGAGACCCAGTACTTC	CASSWDTQETQYF
TRBD1	TRBV2	-	TRBJ1-4	TGTGCCAGCAGTGCTTACAGGGGACCTAATGAAAAACTGTTTTTT	CASSAYRGPNEKLFF
TRBD1	TRBV19	-	TRBJ1-3	TGTGCCAGTCGACTGGGACAGAGCTCTGGAAACACCATATATTTT	CASRLGQSSGNTIYF
-	TRBV2	-	TRBJ1-6	TGTGCCAGCAGTGAACTTGCGGCAGGGGTTGCGTCACCCCTCCACTTT	CASSELAAGVASPLHF
TRBD1	TRBV5-1	-	TRBJ1-4	TGCGCCAGCAGCTTATCGACAGGGACGGAAAAACTGTTTTTT	CASSLSTGTEKLFF
TRBD2	TRBV30	-	TRBJ2-3	TGTGCCTGGAGTCAGGGGTTAGCGGGGAGCACAGATACGCAGTATTTT	CAWSQGLAGSTDTQYF
-	TRBV11-2	-	TRBJ1-1	TGTGCCAGCAGTGCCGGACAGTATCCTGAAGCTTTCTTT	CASSAGQYPEAFF
TRBD1	TRBV7-8	-	TRBJ2-1	TGTGCCAGCAGCCCCGCCGGACAGGGGCTAAATGAGCAGTTCTTC	CASSPAGQGLNEQFF
TRBD1	TRBV30	-	TRBJ1-1	TGTGCCTGGGACAGGGGGAGGGCTTCGGTAGCTTTCTTT	CAWDRGRASVAFF
-	TRBV7-9	-	TRBJ2-2	TGTGCCAGCAGCCTCCCGACAGGGAACACCGGGGAGCTGTTTTTT	CASSLPTGNTGELFF
-	TRBV7-9	-	TRBJ2-7	TGTGCCAGCAGCTCCCCGCAGGGTTCCCGCTACGAGCAGTACTTC	CASSSPQGSRYEQYF
-	TRBV10-2	-	TRBJ2-1	TGCGCCAGCAGTGAGTCGTGGGGGGGCCTACAAAATGAGCAGTTCTTC	CASSESWGGLQNEQFF
-	TRBV3-1/TRBV3-2	-	TRBJ2-5	TGTGCCAGCAGCCAAGCTGGGGCCCAAGAGACCCAGTACTTC	CASSQAGAQETQYF
-	TRBV4-1	-	TRBJ2-1	TGCGCCAGCAGTGAGGGGAGGGGGGTCCTAGGCAATGAGCAGTTCTTC	CASSEGRGVLGNEQFF
TRBD1	TRBV24-1	-	TRBJ2-2	TGTGCCACCCAGGGGGCGAACACCGGGGAGCTGTTTTTT	CATQGANTGELFF
-	TRBV3-1/TRBV3-2	few	TRBJ1-4	TGTGCCAGCAGGCACAACGGGGGAGAAAGTGAAAAACTGTTTTTT	CASRHNGGESEKLFF
TRBD2	TRBV3-1/TRBV3-2	once	TRBJ2-3	TGTGCCAGCAGCCTAAGCGGGGAGGTTACAGATACGCAGTATTTT	CASSLSGEVTDTQYF
TRBD2	TRBV9	once	TRBJ2-3	TGTGCCAGCAGCGGCGGGACTAGCGGTTACACAGATACGCAGTATTTT	CASSGGTSGYTDTQYF
-	TRBV7-3	-	TRBJ2-3	TGTGCCAGCAGCAATCGACAGGACCACACAGATACGCAGTATTTT	CASSNRQDHTDTQYF
TRBD1	TRBV20-1	-	TRBJ1-5	TGCAGTGCTAGTGTTCCCCAGGGGGGTGATCAGCCCCAGCATTTT	CSASVPQGGDQPQHF
TRBD1	TRBV5-1	-	TRBJ2-5	TGCGCCAGCAGCTTGGGGGACAGACACCAAGAGACCCAGTACTTC	CASSLGDRHQETQYF
-	TRBV3-1/TRBV3-2	-	TRBJ1-5	TGTGCCAGCAGCCGATTCGAAGAGAGTAAGCCCCAGCATTTT	CASSRFEESKPQHF
TRBD1	TRBV6-5	-	TRBJ1-5	TGTGCCAGCGGAACCCGGGACAGCAGCAATCAGCCCCAGCATTTT	CASGTRDSSNQPQHF
TRBD1	TRBV5-5	-	TRBJ1-1	TGTGCCAGCAGCGGGCCGGGACAGGGAGGCTTTGAAGCTTTCTTT	CASSGPGQGGFEAFF
TRBD1	TRBV27	-	TRBJ1-5	TGTGCCAGCAGTTGGACAGGGTTGAATCAGCCCCAGCATTTT	CASSWTGLNQPQHF
-	TRBV11-2	few	TRBJ1-2	TGTGCCAGCAGCTTAGGTCCACAGAACTATGGCTACACCTTC	CASSLGPQNYGYTF